Following are 10 T cell receptor beta chains from one sample sequenced in a study of T-cell memory formation after mild COVID-19. Each CDR3 protein gets one entry after TCRdb re-called the 5' RACE reads with MiXCR. The sample carries 390,000 or so distinct CDR3 sequences, about 15% recorded once. Sequencing was carried out using PBMCs or a T cell subset sorted from them (not recorded which). The receptors were sampled from a man younger than 30 who had mild COVID-19 (a few samples of this study predate the infection). Cell type and time point are not known.

This clonotype was observed a few times. J is TRBJ1-6 and V is TRBV5-1; 8 nucleotides match TRBD1. This CDR3 is 15 amino acids long. V dropped 0 bases and J dropped 14; count of bases not matched to a gene: 10. Germline V CDR1 and CDR2: SGHRS, YFSETQ. The CDR3 DNA is TGCGCCAGCAGCTTGGGTGGGACAGGTCGTTCGGCCCTCCACTTT. Translating it yields CASSLGGTGRSALHF.

The chain links TRBV4-3 to TRBJ2-3, with TRBD1 identical over 8 bases. Trimming at V came to 4 bases and at J to 8 bases, leaving 11 bases not matched to a gene. Germline-derived CDR1 and CDR2 are LGHNA and YSLEER. The CDR3 has 15 residues. CDR3 DNA sequence: TGCGCCAGCAGCCTGCCTGGACAGGGATTATCTACGCAGTATTTT. Protein: CASSLPGQGLSTQYF.

At least ten counts were recorded for this clonotype. The CDR3 DNA reads TGCAGTGCTAGAGATGACGGTTTGGGACAGGGGCCCCTCTACGAGCAGTACTTC. This sequence encodes CSARDDGLGQGPLYEQYF. The chain combines TRBV20-1 with TRBJ2-7; 10 bases map to TRBD1. The V segment lost 0 bases and the J segment 3 bases; nucleotides outside the gene matches: 14. CDR3 length: 18 residues. Germline loops: CDR1 DFQATT, CDR2 SNEGSKA (reference sequence).

V gene TRBV25-1 combines with J gene TRBJ1-6; no clear D gene. Germline lookup yields CDR1 MGHDK and CDR2 SYGVNS. Trimming shortened V by 3 bases and J by 8 bases, and 17 bases separated the two germline ends. The CDR3 consists of 16 residues. CDR3 residues: CASSEGLMEGYSPLHF. CDR3 coding DNA: TGTGCCAGCAGTGAGGGCCTGATGGAAGGTTATTCACCCCTCCACTTT.

The V gene is TRBV20-1, the J gene TRBJ1-2; TRBD1 aligns across 7 bases. CDR1 DFQATT and CDR2 SNEGSKA come from the germline V gene (reference sequence). This CDR3 is built from 12 residues. The ends lost 5 bases at V and 8 bases at J; junction bases unmatched: 8. CDR3 loop: CSAPRGLGGYTF. CDR3 DNA: TGCAGTGCTCCAAGGGGGCTTGGAGGCTACACCTTC.

The rearrangement links TRBV20-1 to TRBJ2-5; D remains unclear. Germline V gives CDR1 DFQATT, CDR2 SNEGSKA (reference sequence). The V and J ends lost 2 bases and 1 base respectively, with 8 bases between them. CDR3 length equals 13 residues. The CDR3 loop reads CSARPSLQETQYF. CDR3 in DNA: TGCAGTGCTAGACCGAGCCTCCAAGAGACCCAGTACTTC.

This clonotype was detected only a few times. This chain connects TRBV7-2 to TRBJ2-2; D gene uncertain. The length of the CDR3 is 14 residues. From germline, CDR1 is SGHTA and CDR2 FQGNSA. Trimming shortened V by 5 bases and J by 5 bases, and 12 bases separated the two germline ends. CDR3 region: CASSPVVGTGELFF. CDR3 sequence (DNA): TGTGCCAGCAGCCCAGTGGTTGGGACCGGGGAGCTGTTTTTT.

This clonotype has just a few counts. V usage is TRBV27 and J usage is TRBJ2-7; TRBD1 is a possible D gene (7 bases). The CDR3 is 15 residues long. V lost 2 bases, J lost 6 bases, and 17 bases lay in between. Germline V CDR1 and CDR2: MNHEY, SMNVEV (reference sequence). The CDR3 is CASSLRGLDRPEQYF. CDR3 nucleotides: TGTGCCAGCAGTTTACGGGGGCTGGACAGGCCCGAGCAGTACTTC.

There are many counts of this clonotype. CDR3 loop: CSVDFVADPHGYTF. The CDR3, as DNA: TGCAGCGTTGATTTTGTGGCAGACCCTCATGGCTACACCTTC. This sequence joins TRBV29-1 and TRBJ1-2; D is unresolved. The CDR3 consists of 14 residues. Trimming removed 3 bases at V and 6 bases at J, with 17 bases between. The germline CDR1 and CDR2 sequences are SQVTM and ANQGSEA.

In this sample, this clonotype turned up many times. J is TRBJ1-2 and V is TRBV4-1; 8 bases map to TRBD1. The length of the CDR3 is 15 residues. V gave up 6 bases and J gave up 1 base; unmatched junction bases: 7. Germline CDR1 is MGHRA and CDR2 is YSYEKL. The CDR3 DNA reads TGCGCCAGCAGTAGGGCGACAGGGGATAACTATGGCTACACCTTC. Protein: CASSRATGDNYGYTF.